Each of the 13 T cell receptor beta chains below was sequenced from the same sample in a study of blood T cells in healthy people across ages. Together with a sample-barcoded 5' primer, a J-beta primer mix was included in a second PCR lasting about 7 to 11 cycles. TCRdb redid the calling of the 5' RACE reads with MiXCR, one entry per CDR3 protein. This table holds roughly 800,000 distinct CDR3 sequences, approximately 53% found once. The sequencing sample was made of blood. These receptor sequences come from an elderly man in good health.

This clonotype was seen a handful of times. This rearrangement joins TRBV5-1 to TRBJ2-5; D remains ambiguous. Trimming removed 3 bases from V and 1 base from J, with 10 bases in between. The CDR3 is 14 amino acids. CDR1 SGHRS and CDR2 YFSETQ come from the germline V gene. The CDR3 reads CASSSTVGQETQYF. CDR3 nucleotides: TGCGCCAGCAGCTCGACGGTAGGCCAAGAGACCCAGTACTTC.

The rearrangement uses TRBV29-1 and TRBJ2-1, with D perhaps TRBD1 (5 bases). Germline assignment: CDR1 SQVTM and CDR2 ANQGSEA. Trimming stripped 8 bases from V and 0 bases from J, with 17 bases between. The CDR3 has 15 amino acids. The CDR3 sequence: CSFLGRMSSYNEQFF. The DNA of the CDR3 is TGCAGCTTTCTGGGGCGGATGAGCTCCTACAATGAGCAGTTCTTC.

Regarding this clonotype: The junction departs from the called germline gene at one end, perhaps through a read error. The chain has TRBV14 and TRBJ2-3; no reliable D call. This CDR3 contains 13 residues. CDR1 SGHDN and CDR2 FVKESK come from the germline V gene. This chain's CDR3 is CASSQDFRATRYF. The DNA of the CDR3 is TGTGCCAGCAGCCAAGATTTTCGTGCTACGCGGTATTTT.

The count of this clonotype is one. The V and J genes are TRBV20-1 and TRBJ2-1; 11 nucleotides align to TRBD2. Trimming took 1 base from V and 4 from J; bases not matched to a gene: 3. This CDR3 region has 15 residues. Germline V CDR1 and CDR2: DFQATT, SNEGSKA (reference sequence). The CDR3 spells CSARAGTSGYNEQFF. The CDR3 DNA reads TGCAGTGCTAGAGCCGGGACTAGCGGTTACAATGAGCAGTTCTTC.

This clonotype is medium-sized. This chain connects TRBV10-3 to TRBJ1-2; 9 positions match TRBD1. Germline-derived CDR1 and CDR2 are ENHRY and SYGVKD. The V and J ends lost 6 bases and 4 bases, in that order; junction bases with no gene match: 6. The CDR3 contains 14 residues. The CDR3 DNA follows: TGTGCCATCAGCCTCGGACAGGGGACCTATGGCTACACCTTC. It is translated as CAISLGQGTYGYTF.

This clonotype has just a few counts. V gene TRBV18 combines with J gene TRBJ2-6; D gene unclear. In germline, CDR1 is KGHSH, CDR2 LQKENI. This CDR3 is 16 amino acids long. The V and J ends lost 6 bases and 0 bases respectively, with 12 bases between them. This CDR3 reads CASSLTEFSGANVLTF. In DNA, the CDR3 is TGTGCCAGCTCCCTTACAGAATTCTCTGGGGCCAACGTCCTGACTTTC.

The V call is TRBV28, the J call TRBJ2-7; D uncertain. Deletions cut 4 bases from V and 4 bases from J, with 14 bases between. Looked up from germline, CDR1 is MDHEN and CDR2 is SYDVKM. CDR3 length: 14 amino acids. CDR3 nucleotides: TGTGCCAGCAGTTCCTTACCGTGGGGATACGAGCAGTACTTC. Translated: CASSSLPWGYEQYF.

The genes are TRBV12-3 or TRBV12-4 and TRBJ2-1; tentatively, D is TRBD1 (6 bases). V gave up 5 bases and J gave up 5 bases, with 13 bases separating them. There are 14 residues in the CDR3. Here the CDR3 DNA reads TGTGCCAGCAGTCAAGGACAGTTCCACAATGAGCAGTTCTTC. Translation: CASSQGQFHNEQFF.

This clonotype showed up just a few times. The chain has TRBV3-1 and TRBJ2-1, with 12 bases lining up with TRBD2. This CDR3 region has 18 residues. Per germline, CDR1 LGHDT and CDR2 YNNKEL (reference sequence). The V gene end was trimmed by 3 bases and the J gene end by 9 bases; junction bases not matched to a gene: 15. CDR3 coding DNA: TGTGCCAGCAGCCAGTGGACTAGCGGGATGCTTGGGGTGGGTGAGCAGTTCTTC. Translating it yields CASSQWTSGMLGVGEQFF.

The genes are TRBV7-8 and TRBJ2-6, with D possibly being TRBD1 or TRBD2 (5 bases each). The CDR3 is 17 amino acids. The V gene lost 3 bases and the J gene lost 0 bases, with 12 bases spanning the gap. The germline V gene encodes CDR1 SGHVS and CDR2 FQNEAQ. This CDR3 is CASSFRGFSSGANVLTF. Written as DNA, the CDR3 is TGTGCCAGCAGCTTCCGGGGCTTTAGCTCTGGGGCCAACGTCCTGACTTTC.

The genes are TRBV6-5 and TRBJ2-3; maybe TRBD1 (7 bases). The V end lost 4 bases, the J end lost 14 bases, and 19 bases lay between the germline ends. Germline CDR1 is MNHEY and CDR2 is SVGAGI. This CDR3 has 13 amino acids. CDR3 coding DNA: TGTGCCAGCAGTTCAGGGGGGAACAGATACGCGTATTTT. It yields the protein CASSSGGNRYAYF.

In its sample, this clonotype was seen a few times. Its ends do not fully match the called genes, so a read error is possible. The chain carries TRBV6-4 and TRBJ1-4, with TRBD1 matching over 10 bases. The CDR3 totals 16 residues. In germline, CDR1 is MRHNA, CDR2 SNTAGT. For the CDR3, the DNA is TGTGCCAGCAGTGACGACAGGGGGCGAGCCCGTGAAAAGCTGTTTTTT. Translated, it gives CASSDDRGRAREKLFF.

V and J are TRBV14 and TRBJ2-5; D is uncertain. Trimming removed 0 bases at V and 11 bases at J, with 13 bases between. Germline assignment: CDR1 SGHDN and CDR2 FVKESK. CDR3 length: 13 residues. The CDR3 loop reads CASSQEWRTLQYF. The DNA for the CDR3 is TGTGCCAGCAGCCAAGAATGGCGGACCCTGCAGTACTTC.